Below are 2 T cell receptor beta chains sequenced from a single sample in a study of CD8 T cells in ankylosing spondylitis. Via MiXCR, TCRdb re-called the 5' RACE reads, giving one row per CDR3 protein. Here the sample spans tens of thousands of distinct CDR3 sequences, 7.2% being singletons. The sequencing sample was made of blood, either unsorted or a sorted T cell fraction (not recorded which). The receptors shown here come from a male donor with ankylosing spondylitis or in good health (not recorded which).

This clonotype ranks as medium-sized. The rearrangement uses TRBV20-1 and TRBJ2-5; 8 bases are shared with TRBD2. The germline V gene has CDR1 DFQATT and CDR2 SNEGSKA (reference sequence). J gave up 5 bases and V 4 bases, and 3 bases lay outside the gene matches. The CDR3 runs 12 residues. CDR3 nucleotide sequence: TGCAGTGCTACGGGACTAGATGAGACCCAGTACTTC. Translation gives CSATGLDETQYF.

This clonotype was picked up many times. This sequence joins TRBV29-1 and TRBJ2-7; 13 nucleotides agree with TRBD2. Germline V gives CDR1 SQVTM, CDR2 ANQGSEA. V lost 4 bases and J lost 5; bases outside the gene matches: 14. The CDR3 is 17 residues long. The CDR3 sequence: CSVARDVQTSGRNEQYF. For the CDR3, the DNA is TGCAGCGTTGCTCGGGACGTGCAGACTAGCGGGAGGAACGAGCAGTACTTC.